These 16 T cell receptor beta chains came from one sample sequenced in a study of cytomegalovirus exposure and HLA in healthy donors. Assay used: immunoSEQ multiplex PCR; TCRdb lists only in-frame clones, some missing. This table holds 180,000 or so clones, about 87% found once. The sequenced material came from PBMCs. Source of these receptors: a woman aged 25 to 39 in good health and CMV-seronegative.

The rearrangement uses TRBV18 and TRBJ2-5; 12 bases agree with TRBD1. The CDR3 totals 20 residues. The germline gives CDR1 KGHSH, CDR2 LQKENI. Trimming took 0 bases from V and 5 from J; bases not matched to a gene: 16. CDR3 residues: CASSPPGSETGQGALETQYF. The CDR3 DNA reads as TGTGCCAGCTCACCACCAGGTTCGGAAACGGGACAGGGGGCCCTGGAGACCCAGTACTTC.

The rearrangement joins TRBV6-1 to TRBJ2-7, with D possibly being TRBD1 (7 bases). Per germline, CDR1 MNHNS and CDR2 SASEGT. Trimming removed 3 bases at V and 3 bases at J, with 15 bases between. The CDR3 length is 15 residues. The CDR3 here is CASSELWQGGYEQYF. For the CDR3, the DNA is TGTGCCAGCAGTGAGCTATGGCAGGGGGGCTACGAGCAGTACTTC.

This chain links TRBV6-5 with TRBJ1-1; 8 nucleotides match TRBD1. The CDR3 is 15 amino acids. Losses at the gene ends were 2 bases for V and 4 bases for J; bases not matched to a gene: 6. Germline V gene lookup returns CDR1 MNHEY and CDR2 SVGAGI. The CDR3 DNA reads as TGTGCCAGCAGTTACGTAGCAGGGGGCGGCACTGAAGCTTTCTTT. It yields the protein CASSYVAGGGTEAFF.

V usage is TRBV18 and J usage is TRBJ1-4; 8 nucleotides agree with TRBD1. The V gene's germline CDR1 is KGHSH and CDR2 LQKENI. Trimming removed 2 bases from V and 9 bases from J; junction bases left unmatched: 2. The CDR3 extends over 13 amino acids. CDR3 nucleotides: TGTGCCAGCTCACCATGGGACAGGCAAAAACTGTTTTTT. This codes for CASSPWDRQKLFF.

V is TRBV18 and J is TRBJ1-6, with 10 nucleotides matching TRBD1. The CDR3 consists of 20 residues. The V gene end was trimmed by 1 base and the J gene end by 6 bases; junction bases not matched to a gene: 15. The germline gives CDR1 KGHSH, CDR2 LQKENI. This CDR3 reads CASSPLRSAGTGAPNSPLHF. CDR3 DNA sequence: TGTGCCAGCTCACCACTTCGTTCTGCCGGGACAGGGGCCCCTAATTCACCCCTCCACTTT.

The rearrangement joins TRBV16 to TRBJ1-1, with D unresolved. Deletions cut 0 bases from V and 9 bases from J, with 8 bases between. The CDR3 extends over 12 amino acids. Germline V gives CDR1 KGHSY, CDR2 FQNENV. CDR3 loop: CASSQSNRKAFF. In DNA form, the CDR3 reads TGTGCCAGCAGCCAATCGAACAGAAAAGCTTTCTTT.

The chain joins TRBV4-1 to TRBJ2-5, with 8 nucleotides matching TRBD2. There are 15 residues in the CDR3. CDR1 and CDR2 from the germline V gene are MGHRA and YSYEKL. The V and J ends lost 1 base and 0 bases, in that order; junction bases with no gene match: 1. The DNA of the CDR3 is TGCGCCAGCAGCCAAGGGCGGGGGGACCAAGAGACCCAGTACTTC. It is translated as CASSQGRGDQETQYF.

The chain links TRBV27 to TRBJ1-5; 7 bases match TRBD1. Trimming cost V 8 bases and J 0 bases; bases outside gene matches: 4. This CDR3 is 14 amino acids long. Germline lookup yields CDR1 MNHEY and CDR2 SMNVEV (reference sequence). Here the CDR3 reads CASGRGNSNQPQHF. CDR3 nucleotides: TGTGCCAGCGGCAGGGGGAATAGCAATCAGCCCCAGCATTTT.

The chain couples TRBV7-2 to TRBJ2-3; 7 bases match TRBD2. The germline V gene encodes CDR1 SGHTA and CDR2 FQGNSA. This CDR3 spans 16 amino acids. V lost 5 bases and J lost 5; bases outside the gene matches: 13. The CDR3 bases are TGTGCCAGCAGCAAGTCCCCTAGCGGTCTGGTAGATACGCAGTATTTT. This codes for CASSKSPSGLVDTQYF.

The chain couples TRBV19 to TRBJ2-7; 9 bases match TRBD1. The germline CDR1 and CDR2 sequences are LNHDA and SQIVND (reference sequence). The CDR3 extends over 14 amino acids. V gave up 5 bases and J gave up 7 bases; unmatched junction bases: 9. This chain's CDR3 is CASSPGQGSGEQYF. DNA of the CDR3: TGTGCCAGTAGTCCGGGACAGGGATCGGGAGAGCAGTACTTC. Full variable domain (rest looked up from reference TRBV19 and TRBJ2-7): DGGITQSPKYLFRKEGQNVTLSCEQNLNHDAMYWYRQDPGQGLRLIYYSQIVNDFQKGDIAEGYSVSREKKESFPLTVTSAQKNPTAFYLCASSPGQGSGEQYFGPGTRLTVT.

V gene TRBV6-1 combines with J gene TRBJ2-5, with D possibly matching TRBD1 (9 bases). V was pared by 6 bases and J by 13 bases, with 24 bases between. Germline V lookup: CDR1 MNHNS, CDR2 SASEGT. The CDR3 runs to 14 residues. DNA for the CDR3: TGTGCCAGCAGACGGGGGGGTGGGACAGGGAGCTTGTACTTC. This sequence encodes CASRRGGGTGSLYF.

This clone has more than one count but fewer than ten. This chain links TRBV6-1 with TRBJ1-1; 8 nucleotides match TRBD1. The CDR3 totals 14 residues. Losses at the gene ends were 1 base for V and 4 bases for J; bases not matched to a gene: 2. Germline V lookup: CDR1 MNHNS, CDR2 SASEGT. This CDR3 is CASSEDRGVTEAFF. The CDR3 nucleotides are TGTGCCAGCAGTGAAGACAGGGGGGTCACTGAAGCTTTCTTT.

The chain is built from TRBV7-2 and TRBJ2-3, with 7 bases lining up with TRBD1. Germline V gene sequence: CDR1 SGHTA, CDR2 FQGNSA. V was clipped by 2 bases and J by 4 bases; unmatched bases: 12. This CDR3 contains 17 residues. The CDR3 sequence: CASSLRVKRGRSDTQYF. The CDR3 coding sequence is TGTGCCAGCAGCTTACGTGTAAAAAGGGGGCGATCAGATACGCAGTATTTT.

This sequence joins TRBV4-3 and TRBJ2-7; TRBD2 matches at 16 bases. Trimming took 3 bases from V and 8 from J; bases not matched to a gene: 13. The CDR3 is 18 amino acids. Germline CDR1 is LGHNA and CDR2 is YSLEER. The CDR3 coding sequence is TGCGCCAGCAGCCAGCAAACCGGGACTAGCGGGGGGGGCGGTAAGCAGTACTTC. This gives the protein CASSQQTGTSGGGGKQYF.

The chain employs TRBV19 and TRBJ1-1, with a possible D match to TRBD1 (5 bases). The CDR3 is 15 residues long. V was trimmed by 7 bases and J by 1 base, leaving 16 bases between them. Per the germline V gene, CDR1 is LNHDA and CDR2 is SQIVND (reference sequence). CDR3 bases: TGTGCCAGTACCGCGGGACGGACAAAGAACACTGAAGCTTTCTTT. Its protein product is CASTAGRTKNTEAFF.

The chain recombines TRBV1 with TRBJ2-2; the DNA was not used to check the table's D call, TRBD1. TRBV1 is marked as a pseudogene. The CDR3 has 19 residues. CDR3 DNA sequence: TGCACCAGCAGCCAAGATACCCGCGGACAGGGATCCGACACCGGGGAGCTGTTTTTT. It yields the protein CTSSQDTRGQGSDTGELFF.